The T cell receptor (beta chain) under discussion was sequenced for a study of cytomegalovirus exposure and HLA in healthy donors. Study information: Inside one of the first data releases sat about 85 million unique TCRs taken from HLA-typed donors.

V trimming: 4 bases; J trimming: 4 bases; junction bases outside the gene matches: 8. This CDR3 contains 16 residues. Germline assignment: CDR1 MDHEN and CDR2 SYDVKM. On this clone itself: As yet, its antigen is unknown.

General study results and limits: In a later analysis, the majority of CMV-associated beta chains seemingly showed HLA restriction.

The PCR made use of 60 Vbeta and 13 Jbeta primers. Study processing details: Around 9.9 million shared chains were among the roughly 80 million unique TCR beta chains that a later analysis counted. Some clones are missing from TCRdb's copy, which holds only in-frame ones; the method was immunoSEQ multiplex PCR. V, J and clone size were drawn from that table, and D and trimming were deduced from the DNA. This table holds 150,000 or so clones, approximately 70% found once. What was sequenced was PBMCs. This sequence joins TRBV28 and TRBJ2-5, with 11 bases fitting TRBD2. The source of this sequence is a man aged 40-49 years in good health and CMV-seropositive. The DNA of the CDR3 is TGTGCCAGCAGTTCGACTAGCGGGGCTCGGGGAGAGACCCAGTACTTC. Protein sequence: CASSSTSGARGETQYF.